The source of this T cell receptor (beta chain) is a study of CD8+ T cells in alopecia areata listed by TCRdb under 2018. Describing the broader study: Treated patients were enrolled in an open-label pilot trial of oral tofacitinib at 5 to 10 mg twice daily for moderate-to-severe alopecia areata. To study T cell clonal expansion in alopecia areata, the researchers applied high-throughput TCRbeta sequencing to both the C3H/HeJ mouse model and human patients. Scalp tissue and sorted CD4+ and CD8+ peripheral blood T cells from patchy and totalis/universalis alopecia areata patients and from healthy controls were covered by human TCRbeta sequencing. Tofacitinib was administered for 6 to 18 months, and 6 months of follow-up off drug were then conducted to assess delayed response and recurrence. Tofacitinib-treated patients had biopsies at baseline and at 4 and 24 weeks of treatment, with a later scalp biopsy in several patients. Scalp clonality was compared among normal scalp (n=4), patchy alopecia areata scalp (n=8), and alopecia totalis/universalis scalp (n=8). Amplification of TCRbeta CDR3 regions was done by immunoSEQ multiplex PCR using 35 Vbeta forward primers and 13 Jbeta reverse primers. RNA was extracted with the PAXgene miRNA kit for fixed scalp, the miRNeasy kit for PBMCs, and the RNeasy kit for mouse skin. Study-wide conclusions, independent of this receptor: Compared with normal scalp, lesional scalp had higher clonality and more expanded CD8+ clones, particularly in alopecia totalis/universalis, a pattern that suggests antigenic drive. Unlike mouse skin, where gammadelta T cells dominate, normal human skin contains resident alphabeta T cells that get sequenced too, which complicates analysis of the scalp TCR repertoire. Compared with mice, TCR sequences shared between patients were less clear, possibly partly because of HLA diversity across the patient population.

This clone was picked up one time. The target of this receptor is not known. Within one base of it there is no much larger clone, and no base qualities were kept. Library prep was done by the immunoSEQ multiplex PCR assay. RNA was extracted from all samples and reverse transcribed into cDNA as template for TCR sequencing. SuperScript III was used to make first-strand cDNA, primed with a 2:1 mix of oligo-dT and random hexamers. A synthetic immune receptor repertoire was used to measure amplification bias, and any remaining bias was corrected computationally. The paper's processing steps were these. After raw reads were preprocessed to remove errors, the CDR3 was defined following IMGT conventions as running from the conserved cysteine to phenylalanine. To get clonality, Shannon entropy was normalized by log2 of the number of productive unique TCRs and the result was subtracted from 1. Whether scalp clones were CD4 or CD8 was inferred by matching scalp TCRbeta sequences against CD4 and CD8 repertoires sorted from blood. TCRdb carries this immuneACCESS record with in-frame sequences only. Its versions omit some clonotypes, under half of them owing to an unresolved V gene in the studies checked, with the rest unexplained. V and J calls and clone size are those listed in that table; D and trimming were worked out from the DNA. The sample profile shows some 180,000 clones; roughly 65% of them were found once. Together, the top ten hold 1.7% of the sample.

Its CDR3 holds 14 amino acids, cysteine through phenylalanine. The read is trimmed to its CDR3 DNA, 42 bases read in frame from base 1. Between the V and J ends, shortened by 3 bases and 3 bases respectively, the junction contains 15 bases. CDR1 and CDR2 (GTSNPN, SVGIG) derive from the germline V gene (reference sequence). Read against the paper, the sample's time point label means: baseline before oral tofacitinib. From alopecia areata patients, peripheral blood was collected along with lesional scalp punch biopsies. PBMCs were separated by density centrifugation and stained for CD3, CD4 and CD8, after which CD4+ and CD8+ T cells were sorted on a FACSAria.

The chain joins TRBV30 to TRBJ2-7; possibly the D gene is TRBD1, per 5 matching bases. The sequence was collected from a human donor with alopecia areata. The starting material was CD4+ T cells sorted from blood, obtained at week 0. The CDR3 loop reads CAWSRALGVYEQYF. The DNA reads TGTGCCTGGAGCAGGGCCCTAGGGGTCTACGAGCAGTACTTC.